The 13 T cell receptor beta chains below all came from one sample that was sequenced in a study of CD8+ T cells in alopecia areata. RNA was isolated and reverse transcribed to cDNA, the sequencing template. Sequencing was performed with immunoSEQ multiplex PCR; in TCRdb, only in-frame clones are kept and a portion is missing. Here the sample spans hundreds of thousands of clones, more than 60% being singletons. Specified treatment: oral pan-JAK inhibitor, 5-10 mg twice daily. Material: CD4+ T cells sorted from blood, obtained around week 46, from a patient treated with tofacitinib. The receptors originated from a human donor with alopecia areata.

This chain uses TRBV6-5 with TRBJ2-2; possible D gene TRBD2, 5 bases. CDR3 length: 13 amino acids. V lost 4 bases and J 6 bases, leaving 9 bases between the germline ends. Per germline, CDR1 MNHEY and CDR2 SVGAGI. CDR3 DNA sequence: TGTGCCAGCAGTTCCCAGGAGGCCGGGGAGCTGTTTTTT. Residues: CASSSQEAGELFF.

The CDR3 protein is CASMGQGARDYGYTF. CDR3 sequence (DNA): TGTGCCAGCATGGGACAGGGGGCGAGGGACTATGGCTACACCTTC. The gene calls are TRBV6-1 and TRBJ1-2, with TRBD1 matching 12 bases. The CDR3 spans 15 residues. The ends lost 7 bases at V and 3 bases at J; junction bases unmatched: 6. CDR1 and CDR2 from the germline V gene are MNHNS and SASEGT.

Here the CDR3 DNA reads TGTGCCAGCAGTCCGCGGAGGGGAGAGACCCAGTACTTC. This gives the protein CASSPRRGETQYF. The chain has TRBV6-5 and TRBJ2-5, with D perhaps matching TRBD2 (6 bases). V dropped 5 bases and J dropped 4 bases, with 11 bases sitting between them. Germline CDR1 reads MNHEY; CDR2 reads SVGAGI. CDR3 size: 13 residues.

In this sample, this clone turned up once. The rearrangement uses TRBV29-1 and TRBJ1-1; weak D call: TRBD1 (5 bases). V was clipped by 3 bases and J by 0 bases, with 11 bases between them. Germline values: CDR1 SQVTM, CDR2 ANQGSEA. The CDR3 length is 14 residues. The CDR3 loop is CSVDTGGMNTEAFF. The CDR3 DNA sequence: TGCAGCGTTGATACCGGGGGGATGAACACTGAAGCTTTCTTT.

V gene TRBV30 combines with J gene TRBJ1-5, with D unresolved. CDR3 size: 14 residues. Germline CDR1 GTSNPN, CDR2 SVGIG (reference sequence). The V end lost 0 bases, the J end lost 5 bases, and 11 bases lay between the germline ends. The CDR3 is CAWSVGLMDQPQHF. DNA of the CDR3: TGTGCCTGGAGTGTGGGATTGATGGATCAGCCCCAGCATTTT.

In this sample, this clone turned up a few times. The chain joins TRBV7-3 to TRBJ2-3, with D possibly TRBD2 on 7 matching bases. The V end lost 1 base, the J end lost 3 bases, and 11 bases lay between the germline ends. This CDR3 is built from 15 residues. The germline V gene has CDR1 SGHTA and CDR2 FQGTGA. CDR3 nucleotides: TGTGCCAGCAGCTTAATCGGGGGGCCTACAGATACGCAGTATTTT. It codes for CASSLIGGPTDTQYF.

This clone was found a few times. The chain links TRBV5-1 to TRBJ1-2, with no clear D. The CDR3 runs 13 residues. The V gene lost 5 bases and the J gene lost 2 bases, with 10 bases spanning the gap. Per germline, CDR1 SGHRS and CDR2 YFSETQ. This chain's CDR3 is CASRPLGNYGYTF. Here the CDR3 DNA reads TGCGCCAGCAGGCCTTTAGGGAACTATGGCTACACCTTC.

The V and J genes are TRBV27 and TRBJ1-5; 7 positions agree with TRBD1. Per germline, CDR1 MNHEY and CDR2 SMNVEV (reference sequence). J lost 1 base, V lost 2 bases, and 5 bases had no gene match. The CDR3 has 16 residues. CDR3 nucleotide sequence: TGTGCCAGCAGTTTAATGGGACAGACAAGCAATCAGCCCCAGCATTTT. This sequence encodes CASSLMGQTSNQPQHF.

This chain connects TRBV7-3 to TRBJ1-1; D ambiguous. The CDR3 runs 13 residues. Germline values: CDR1 SGHTA, CDR2 FQGTGA. V lost 5 bases to trimming and J lost 2 bases, with 9 bases between them. Here the CDR3 DNA reads TGTGCCAGCAGCCACACAACCAACACTGAAGCTTTCTTT. This translates into CASSHTTNTEAFF.

For this clone: Other DNA variants within this sample encode the same CDR3. The rearrangement uses TRBV9 and TRBJ2-7; D uncertain. This CDR3 contains 14 residues. CDR1 is SGDLS and CDR2 is YYNGEE in the germline V gene. V was pared by 2 bases and J by 1 base, with 10 bases between. CDR3 in amino acids: CASSVGTYSYEQYF. CDR3 in DNA: TGTGCCAGCAGCGTGGGAACATATTCCTACGAGCAGTACTTC.

This clone was counted a few times. The chain recombines TRBV2 with TRBJ2-3; D remains unclear. V lost 3 bases, J lost 8 bases, and 9 bases lay in between. This CDR3 has 12 amino acids. The germline CDR1 and CDR2 sequences are SNHLY and FYNNEI. CDR3 region: CASSDLGSTQYF. CDR3 in DNA: TGTGCCAGCAGTGATCTGGGCAGTACGCAGTATTTT.

The chain recombines TRBV7-2 with TRBJ2-1; D might be TRBD1 (6 bases). CDR1 is SGHTA and CDR2 is FQGNSA in the germline V gene. The V and J ends lost 3 bases and 7 bases respectively, with 10 bases between them. The CDR3 runs 13 residues. The CDR3 loop reads CASSFGQINEQFF. The CDR3 nucleotides read TGTGCCAGCAGCTTCGGACAGATTAATGAGCAGTTCTTC. The variable domain in full, completed from reference TRBV7-2 and TRBJ2-1, reads GAGVSQSPSNKVTEKGKDVELRCDPISGHTALYWYRQSLGQGLEFLIYFQGNSAPDKSGLPSDRFSAERTGGSVSTLTIQRTQQEDSAVYLCASSFGQINEQFFGPGTRLTVL.

This clone was picked up one time. The chain is built from TRBV9 and TRBJ2-3; D gene ambiguous. Germline V lookup: CDR1 SGDLS, CDR2 YYNGEE. The CDR3 runs to 12 residues. The V end was cut by 0 bases, the J end by 6 bases, with 5 bases between. CDR3 in amino acids: CASSVDPDTQYF. The CDR3 nucleotides read TGTGCCAGCAGCGTAGATCCCGATACGCAGTATTTT.